This record looks at one T cell receptor beta chain sequence and its context. Its antigen is unknown. No much larger clonotype is one base removed from it; base qualities were not supplied. The CDR3 has 13 amino acids, counting the end cysteine and phenylalanine. The read is trimmed to its CDR3 DNA, 39 bases read in frame from base 1. V lost 10 bases and J lost 4 bases; the stretch between them is 16 bases long. The germline V gene supplies CDR1 KGHSH and CDR2 LQKENI. These data belong to a study of CD8 T cells in Susac syndrome (dated by TCRdb to about 2019). The study in broad terms: Among the sequenced Susac syndrome patients, about six had clinically active disease and eight were in clinical remission. The study compared CD8+ T cell repertoire clonality among about a dozen healthy donors, 14 Susac syndrome patients and roughly 15 multiple sclerosis patients. Susac syndrome patients were therapy-naive, on corticosteroids (some also receiving IVIg), or on IVIg alone at blood withdrawal. Repertoire sequencing was used to test whether CD8+ T cell activation and differentiation in Susac syndrome was antigen driven. What the work shows at the level of the full study, not this receptor alone: In the total CD8+ and CD8+ TEMRA repertoires, sixteen and five Susac-specific public clones, respectively, were identified. Clonal expansion was observed in Susac syndrome CD8+ repertoires, with the highest expansion in CD8+ TEMRA cells and greater expansion in clinically active than in remitting patients. The TCR sequencing and HLA analysis was acknowledged to have included a relatively small number of individuals.

Peripheral blood CD8+ and CD4+ T cells from healthy donors, Susac syndrome patients and multiple sclerosis patients were profiled using high-throughput TCR beta sequencing. Susac syndrome patients met recently defined diagnostic criteria for definite or probable disease. Bulk CD8+ and CD4+ T cells were purified by magnetic negative isolation, whereas CD8+ TEMRA cells were enriched by FACS. Blood was drawn into EDTA tubes, processed within 24 hours, and PBMCs were isolated by density gradient centrifugation. PBMCs intended for TCR sequencing were frozen in liquid nitrogen and were later thawed in a 37 degrees C water bath. A purity of at least 90% was achieved for sorted or isolated CD4+, CD8+ and CD8+ TEMRA cells. RNA was extracted using the RNeasy kit, and about 0.5 to 1 ug of the RNA was reverse transcribed with random hexamers. TCR beta CDR3 regions were amplified with the immunoSEQ multiplex PCR assay covering 54 Vbeta and 13 Jbeta segments. PCR amplification bias was corrected by using a synthetic template baseline for primer optimization and computational correction. In the paper's pipeline: Reads were annotated to V, D and J genes per IMGT and analyzed with immunoSEQ Analyzer, keeping only productive sequences. Clonality was computed as one minus Shannon entropy normalized by log2 of the number of productive unique sequences. For each patient and control, public and private clones were evaluated among the 100 most prevalent clones. Clones were defined as Susac-specific if absent from the healthy and MS cohorts, from roughly 1,100 published viral clones and from other ImmuneACCESS disease sequences. TCRdb trimmed public reads at Q25 via fastp, called clones via MiXCR and kept in-frame beta chains. Identical CDR3 proteins give one entry, which carries the most common genes and DNA. The V and J calls were not made by the authors but by TCRdb's processing. Counted in this sample were tens of thousands of distinct CDR3 sequences; 85% to 95% of them appeared once. The ten largest clones add up to under 0.5% of the sample.

The sample consisted of CD8+ T cells from PBMCs. The sequence is built from TRBV18 and TRBJ1-1; TRBD1 is a possible D gene, resting on 5 matching bases. The clonotype originates from a human donor with Susac syndrome. The DNA sequence is as follows: TGTGCCACCCTCTGGGGTGGGGGCACTGAAGCTTTCTTT. It specifies CATLWGGGTEAFF.